These 2 T cell receptor beta chains came from one sample sequenced in a study of T cell repertoires in cytomegalovirus infection. Antigen specificity for these receptors is unknown. TCRdb called the reads again in MiXCR, with one record for every CDR3 protein. The sample includes 680,000 or so distinct CDR3 sequences, roughly 30% of them seen just once. The sequencing used cultured PBMCs, collected from culture after CMV antigen stimulation. These receptors were obtained from a human donor in good health (CMV status not recorded). Some clones in this sample may be carry-over from other donors' samples.

CDR3 region: CASRDGVQETQYF. The CDR3 bases are TGTGCCAGCCGTGATGGGGTACAAGAGACCCAGTACTTC. The rearrangement links TRBV7-9 to TRBJ2-5; D is unclear. The CDR3 length is 13 residues. CDR1 and CDR2 (germline): SEHNR, FQNEAQ (reference sequence). Trimming took off 8 bases at V and 2 bases at J, with 12 bases between the two ends.

The chain couples TRBV20-1 to TRBJ2-5; D remains unclear. The CDR3 length is 12 residues. Trimming left V 6 bases short and J 2 bases short, with 10 bases between. In germline, CDR1 is DFQATT, CDR2 SNEGSKA (reference sequence). The CDR3 reads CSAQVGQETQYF. Here the CDR3 DNA reads TGCAGTGCGCAGGTGGGTCAAGAGACCCAGTACTTC.